One sample yielded the 5 T cell receptor beta chains listed below, sequenced in a study of blood T cell repertoires in COVID-19. This table comes from immunoSEQ multiplex PCR, and its TCRdb copy is limited to in-frame clones, with some not included. Among 320,000 or so clones listed, 85% were seen once. Sequenced: PBMCs or T cells enriched from blood (not recorded which). The receptors here all came from a woman aged 25 to 39 who had been exposed to COVID-19.

The chain has TRBV5-1 and TRBJ2-3; D is possibly TRBD1 (6 bases). This CDR3 is 16 amino acids long. V lost 6 bases and J lost 10, with 27 bases in between. Germline-derived CDR1 and CDR2 are SGHRS and YFSETQ. The CDR3: CASTFSQGDGQEAQYF. The CDR3 region has the DNA TGCGCCAGCACTTTCTCACAGGGTGATGGGCAAGAGGCGCAGTATTTT.

This chain links TRBV11-2 with TRBJ1-1, with 8 positions matching TRBD1. This CDR3 comprises 15 residues. Germline V gene lookup returns CDR1 SGHAT and CDR2 FQNNGV. With V trimmed by 6 bases and J by 5 bases, 11 bases remained unmatched. CDR3 coding DNA: TGTGCCAGCAGTTCTCAACCCAGACAGGGGACTGAAGCTTTCTTT. Translating it yields CASSSQPRQGTEAFF.

This clone appeared once. The chain has TRBV9 and TRBJ2-2, with TRBD1 matching over 8 bases. V lost 2 bases and J lost 0; bases outside the gene matches: 3. Per germline, CDR1 SGDLS and CDR2 YYNGEE. This CDR3 has 16 amino acids. The CDR3, as DNA: TGTGCCAGCAGCGTGGGACAGGCCGCGAACACCGGGGAGCTGTTTTTT. Amino acid sequence: CASSVGQAANTGELFF.

CDR3 amino acids: CASSLSRDRGGTIYF. CDR3 nucleotide sequence: TGTGCCAGCAGTTTAAGCCGGGACAGGGGTGGCACCATATATTTT. The V and J genes are TRBV27 and TRBJ1-3, with 10 bases aligning to TRBD1. Germline V CDR1 and CDR2: MNHEY, SMNVEV (reference sequence). With V trimmed by 2 bases and J by 9 bases, 7 bases remained unmatched. The CDR3 has 15 residues.

DNA of the CDR3: TGTGCCATCCTGCCGGGACAGGGGTTCTCTGGGGCCAACGTCCTGACTTTC. This codes for CAILPGQGFSGANVLTF. The V gene is TRBV10-3, the J gene TRBJ2-6; 10 bases match TRBD1. The CDR3 runs 17 residues. Looked up from germline, CDR1 is ENHRY and CDR2 is SYGVKD. V was clipped by 8 bases and J by 0 bases; unmatched bases: 7.